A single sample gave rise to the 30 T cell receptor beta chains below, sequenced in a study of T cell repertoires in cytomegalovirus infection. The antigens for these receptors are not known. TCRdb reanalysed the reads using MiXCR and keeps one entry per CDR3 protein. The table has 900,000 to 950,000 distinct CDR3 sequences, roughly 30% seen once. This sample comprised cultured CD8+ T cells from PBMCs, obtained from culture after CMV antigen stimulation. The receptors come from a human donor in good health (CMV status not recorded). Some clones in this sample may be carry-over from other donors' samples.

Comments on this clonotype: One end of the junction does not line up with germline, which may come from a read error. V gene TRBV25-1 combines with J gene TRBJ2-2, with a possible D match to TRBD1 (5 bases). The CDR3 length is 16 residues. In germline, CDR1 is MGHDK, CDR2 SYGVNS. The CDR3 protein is CASGEGTGQNTGELFF. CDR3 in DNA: TGTGCCAGCGGTGAAGGTACCGGACAGAACACCGGGGAGCTGTTTTTT.

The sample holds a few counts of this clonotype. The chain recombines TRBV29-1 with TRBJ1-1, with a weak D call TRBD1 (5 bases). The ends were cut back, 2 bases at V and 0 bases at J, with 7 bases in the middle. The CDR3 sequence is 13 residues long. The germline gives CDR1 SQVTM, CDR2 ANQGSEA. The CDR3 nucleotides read TGCAGCGTTGAAATGGGGGTGAACACTGAAGCTTTCTTT. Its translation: CSVEMGVNTEAFF.

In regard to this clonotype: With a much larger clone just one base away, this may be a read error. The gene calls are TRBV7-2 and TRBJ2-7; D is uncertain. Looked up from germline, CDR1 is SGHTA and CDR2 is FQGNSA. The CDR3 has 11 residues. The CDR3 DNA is TGTGTCAGCAGCTTAGGGTGGGAGCAGTACTTC. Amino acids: CVSSLGWEQYF.

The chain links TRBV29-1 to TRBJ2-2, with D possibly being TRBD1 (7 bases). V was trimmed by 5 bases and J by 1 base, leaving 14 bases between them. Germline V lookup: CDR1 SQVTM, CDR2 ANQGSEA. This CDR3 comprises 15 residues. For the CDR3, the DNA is TGCAGCGTTACGGGGGACAGAGAGAACACCGGGGAGCTGTTTTTT. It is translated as CSVTGDRENTGELFF.

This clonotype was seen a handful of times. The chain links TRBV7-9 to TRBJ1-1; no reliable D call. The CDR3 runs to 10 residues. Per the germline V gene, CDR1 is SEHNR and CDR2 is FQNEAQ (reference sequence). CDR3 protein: CAEGGPEAFF. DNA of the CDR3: TGTGCGGAGGGAGGACCTGAAGCTTTCTTT.

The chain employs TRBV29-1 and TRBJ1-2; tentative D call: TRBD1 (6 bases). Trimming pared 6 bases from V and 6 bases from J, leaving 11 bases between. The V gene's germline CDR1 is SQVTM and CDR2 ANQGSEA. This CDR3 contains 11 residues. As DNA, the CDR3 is TGCAGCGTGGGCAACAGGGATGGCTACACCTTC. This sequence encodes CSVGNRDGYTF. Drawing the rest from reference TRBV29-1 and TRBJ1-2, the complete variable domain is SAVISQKPSRDICQRGTSLTIQCQVDSQVTMMFWYRQQPGQSLTLIATANQGSEATYESGFVIDKFPISRPNLTFSTLTVSNMSPEDSSIYLCSVGNRDGYTFGSGTRLTVV.

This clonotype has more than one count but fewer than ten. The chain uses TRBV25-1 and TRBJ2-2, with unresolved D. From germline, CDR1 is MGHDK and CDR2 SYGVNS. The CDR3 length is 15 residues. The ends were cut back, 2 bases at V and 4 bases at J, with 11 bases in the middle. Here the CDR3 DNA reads TGTGCCAGCAGTGAAGTCCAGAAGGTCACCGGGGAGCTGTTTTTT. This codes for CASSEVQKVTGELFF. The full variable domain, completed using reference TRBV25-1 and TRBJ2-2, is EADIYQTPRYLVIGTGKKITLECSQTMGHDKMYWYQQDPGMELHLIHYSYGVNSTEKGDLSSESTVSRIRTEHFPLTLESARPSHTSQYLCASSEVQKVTGELFFGEGSRLTVL.

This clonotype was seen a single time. CDR3 nucleotides: TGTGCCAGCAGCTCCAATCCTGGCTACACCTTC. This codes for CASSSNPGYTF. The rearrangement joins TRBV7-6 to TRBJ1-2; D is undetermined. Trimming left V 4 bases short and J 7 bases short, with 7 bases between. This CDR3 contains 11 residues. Germline V CDR1 and CDR2: SGHVS, FNYEAQ. Full variable domain (remainder filled in from reference TRBV7-6 and TRBJ1-2): GAGVSQSPRYKVTKRGQDVALRCDPISGHVSLYWYRQALGQGPEFLTYFNYEAQQDKSGLPNDRFSAERPEGSISTLTIQRTEQRDSAMYRCASSSNPGYTFGSGTRLTVV.

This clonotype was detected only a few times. CDR3 bases: TGTGCCAGCAGTTTGGCTAGCGGGGGGGCCGTCAATGAGCAGTTCTTC. Its protein product is CASSLASGGAVNEQFF. The V call is TRBV28, the J call TRBJ2-1; 12 bases line up with TRBD2. Trimming at V came to 3 bases and at J to 6 bases, leaving 6 bases not matched to a gene. The germline V gene has CDR1 MDHEN and CDR2 SYDVKM. The CDR3 spans 16 residues. Using reference TRBV28 and TRBJ2-1 for the parts outside the CDR3, the full variable domain is DVKVTQSSRYLVKRTGEKVFLECVQDMDHENMFWYRQDPGLGLRLIYFSYDVKMKEKGDIPEGYSVSREKKERFSLILESASTNQTSMYLCASSLASGGAVNEQFFGPGTRLTVL.

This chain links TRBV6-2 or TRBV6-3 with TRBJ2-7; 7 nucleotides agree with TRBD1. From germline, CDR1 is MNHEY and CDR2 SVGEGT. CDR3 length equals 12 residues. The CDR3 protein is CTSSRGQYEQYV. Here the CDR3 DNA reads TGTACCAGCAGTAGGGGACAGTACGAGCAGTACGTC.

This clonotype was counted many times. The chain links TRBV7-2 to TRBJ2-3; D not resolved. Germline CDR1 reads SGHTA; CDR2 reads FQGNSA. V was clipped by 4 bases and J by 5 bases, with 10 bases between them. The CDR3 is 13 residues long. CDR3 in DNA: TGTGCCAGCAGCTACGGACCGTTAGATACGCAGTATTTT. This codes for CASSYGPLDTQYF.

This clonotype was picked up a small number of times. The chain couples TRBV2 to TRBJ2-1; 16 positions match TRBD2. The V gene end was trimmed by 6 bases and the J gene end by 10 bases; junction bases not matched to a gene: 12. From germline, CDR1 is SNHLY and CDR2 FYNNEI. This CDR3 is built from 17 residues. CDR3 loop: CASRTGTSGGALEEQFF. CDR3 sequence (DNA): TGTGCCAGCAGGACCGGGACTAGCGGGGGGGCCTTGGAGGAGCAGTTCTTC.

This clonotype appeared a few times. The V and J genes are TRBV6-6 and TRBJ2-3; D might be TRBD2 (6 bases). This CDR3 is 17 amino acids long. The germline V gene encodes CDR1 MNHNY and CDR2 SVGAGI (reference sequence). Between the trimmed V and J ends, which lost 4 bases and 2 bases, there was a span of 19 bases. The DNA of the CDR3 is TGTGCCAGCAGTTCATCAAGACTAGGCGGAAACACAGATACGCAGTATTTT. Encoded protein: CASSSSRLGGNTDTQYF.

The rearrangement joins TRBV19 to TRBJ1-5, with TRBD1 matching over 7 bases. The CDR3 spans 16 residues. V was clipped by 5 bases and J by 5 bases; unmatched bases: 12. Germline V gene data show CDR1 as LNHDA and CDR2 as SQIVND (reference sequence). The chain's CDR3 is CASSLQGRGRDQPQHF. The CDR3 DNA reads TGTGCCAGTAGTCTCCAAGGCAGGGGGAGAGATCAGCCCCAGCATTTT.

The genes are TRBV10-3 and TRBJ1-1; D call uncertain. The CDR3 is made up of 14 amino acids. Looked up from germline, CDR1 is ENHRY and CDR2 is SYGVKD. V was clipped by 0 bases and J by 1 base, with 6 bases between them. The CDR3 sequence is CAISESEGNTEAFF. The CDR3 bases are TGTGCCATCAGTGAGTCGGAGGGGAACACTGAAGCTTTCTTT.

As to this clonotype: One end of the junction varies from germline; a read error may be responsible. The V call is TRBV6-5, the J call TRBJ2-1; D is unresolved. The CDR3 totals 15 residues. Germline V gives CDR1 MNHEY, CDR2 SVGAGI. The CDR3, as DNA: TGTGCCAGTAGTTCGTCCCAGTGCTCCTACAATGAGCAGTTCTTC. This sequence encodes CASSSSQCSYNEQFF.

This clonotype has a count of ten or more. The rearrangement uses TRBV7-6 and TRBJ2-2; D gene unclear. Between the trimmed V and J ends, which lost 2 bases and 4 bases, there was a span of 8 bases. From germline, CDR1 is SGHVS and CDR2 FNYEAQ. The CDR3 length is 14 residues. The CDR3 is CASSLRLVTGELFF. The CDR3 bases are TGTGCCAGCAGCTTAAGACTGGTCACCGGGGAGCTGTTTTTT.

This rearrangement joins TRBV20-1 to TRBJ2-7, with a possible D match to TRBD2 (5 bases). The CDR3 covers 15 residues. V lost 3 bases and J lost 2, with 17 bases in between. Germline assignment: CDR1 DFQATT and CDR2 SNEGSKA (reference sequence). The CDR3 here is CSASHREGLAYEQYF. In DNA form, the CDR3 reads TGCAGTGCTAGCCACCGGGAAGGATTAGCCTACGAGCAGTACTTC.

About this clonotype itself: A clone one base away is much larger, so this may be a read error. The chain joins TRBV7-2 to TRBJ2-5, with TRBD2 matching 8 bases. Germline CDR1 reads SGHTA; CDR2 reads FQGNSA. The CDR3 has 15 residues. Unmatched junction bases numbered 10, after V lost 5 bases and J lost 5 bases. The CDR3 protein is CASSQGLAGLETQYF. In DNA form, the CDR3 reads TGTGCCAGCAGCCAGGGGTTAGCGGGGCTGGAGACCCAGTACTTC.

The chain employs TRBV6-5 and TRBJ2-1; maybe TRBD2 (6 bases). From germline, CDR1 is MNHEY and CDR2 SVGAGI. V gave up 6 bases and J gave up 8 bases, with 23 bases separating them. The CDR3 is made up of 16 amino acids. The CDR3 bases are TGTGCCAGCAGCCCCGGGGGTACTAGGGTTCGGGATGAGCAGTTCTTC. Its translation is CASSPGGTRVRDEQFF.

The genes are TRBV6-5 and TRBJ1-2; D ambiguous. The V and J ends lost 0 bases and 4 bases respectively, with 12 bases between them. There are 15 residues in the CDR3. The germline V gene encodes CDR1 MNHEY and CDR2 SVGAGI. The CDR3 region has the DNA TGTGCCAGCAGTTACTCGGAGGACCTTCGCTATGGCTACACCTTC. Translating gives CASSYSEDLRYGYTF.

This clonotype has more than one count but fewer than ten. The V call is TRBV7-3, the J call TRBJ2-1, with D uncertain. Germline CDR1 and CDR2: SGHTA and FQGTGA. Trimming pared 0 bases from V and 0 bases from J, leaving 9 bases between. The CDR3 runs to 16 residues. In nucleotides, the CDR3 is TGTGCCAGCAGCTTAACCAGCTACAGCTCCTACAATGAGCAGTTCTTC. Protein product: CASSLTSYSSYNEQFF.

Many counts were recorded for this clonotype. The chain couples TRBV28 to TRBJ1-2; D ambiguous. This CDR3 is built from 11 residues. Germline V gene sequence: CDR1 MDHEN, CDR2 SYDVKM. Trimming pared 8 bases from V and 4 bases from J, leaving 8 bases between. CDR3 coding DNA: TGTGCCAGCTATACCCTCTATGGCTACACCTTC. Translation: CASYTLYGYTF.

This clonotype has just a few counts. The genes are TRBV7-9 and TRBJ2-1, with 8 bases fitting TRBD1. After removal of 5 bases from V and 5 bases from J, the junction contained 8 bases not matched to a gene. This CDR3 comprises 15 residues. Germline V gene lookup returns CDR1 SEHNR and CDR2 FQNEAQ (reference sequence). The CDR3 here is CASSRPTGVDNEQFF. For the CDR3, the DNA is TGTGCCAGCAGCCGCCCGACAGGGGTGGACAATGAGCAGTTCTTC.

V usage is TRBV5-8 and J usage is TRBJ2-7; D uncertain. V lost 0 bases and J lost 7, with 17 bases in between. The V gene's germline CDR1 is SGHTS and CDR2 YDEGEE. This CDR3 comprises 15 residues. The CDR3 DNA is TGTGCCAGCAGCTTGGCCGATACAGCCCGGTGGGAGCAGTACTTC. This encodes CASSLADTARWEQYF. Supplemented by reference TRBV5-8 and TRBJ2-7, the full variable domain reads EAGVTQSPTHLIKTRGQQATLRCSPISGHTSVYWYQQALGLGLQFLLWYDEGEERNRGNFPPRFSGRQFPNYSSELNVNALELEDSALYLCASSLADTARWEQYFGPGTRLTVT.

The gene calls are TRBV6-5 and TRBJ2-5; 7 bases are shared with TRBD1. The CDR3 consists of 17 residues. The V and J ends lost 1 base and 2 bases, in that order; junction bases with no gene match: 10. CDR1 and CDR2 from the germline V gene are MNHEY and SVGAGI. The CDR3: CASSYYPGTVEQETQYF. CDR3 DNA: TGTGCCAGCAGTTACTACCCCGGGACAGTAGAACAAGAGACCCAGTACTTC.

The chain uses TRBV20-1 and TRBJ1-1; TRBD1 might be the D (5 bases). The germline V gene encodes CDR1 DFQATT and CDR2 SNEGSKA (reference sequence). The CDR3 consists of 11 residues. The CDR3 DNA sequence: TGCAGGTTTGGGGGGAACACTGAAGCTTTCTTT. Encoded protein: CRFGGNTEAFF.

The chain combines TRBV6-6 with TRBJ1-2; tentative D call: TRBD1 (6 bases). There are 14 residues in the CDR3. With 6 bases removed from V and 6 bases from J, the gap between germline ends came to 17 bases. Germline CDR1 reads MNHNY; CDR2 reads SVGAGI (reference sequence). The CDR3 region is CASSATLAGDGYTF. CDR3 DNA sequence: TGTGCCAGCAGCGCAACCTTGGCAGGGGATGGCTACACCTTC.

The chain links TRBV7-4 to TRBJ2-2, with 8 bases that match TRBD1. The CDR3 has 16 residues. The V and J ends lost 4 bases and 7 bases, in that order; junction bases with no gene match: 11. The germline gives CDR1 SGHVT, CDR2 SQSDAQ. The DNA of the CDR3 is TGTGCCAGCAGCTCCATCGGACAGGGAGGAGGCGGGGAGCTGTTTTTT. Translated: CASSSIGQGGGGELFF.

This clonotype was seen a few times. The CDR3 DNA reads as TGTGCCATCAGTGAGTCACGGAATGAGCAGTTCTTC. It is translated as CAISESRNEQFF. The chain employs TRBV10-3 and TRBJ2-1; no firm D call. Between the trimmed V and J ends, which lost 0 bases and 7 bases, there was a span of 4 bases. The CDR3 loop spans 12 amino acids. CDR1 is ENHRY and CDR2 is SYGVKD in the germline V gene.